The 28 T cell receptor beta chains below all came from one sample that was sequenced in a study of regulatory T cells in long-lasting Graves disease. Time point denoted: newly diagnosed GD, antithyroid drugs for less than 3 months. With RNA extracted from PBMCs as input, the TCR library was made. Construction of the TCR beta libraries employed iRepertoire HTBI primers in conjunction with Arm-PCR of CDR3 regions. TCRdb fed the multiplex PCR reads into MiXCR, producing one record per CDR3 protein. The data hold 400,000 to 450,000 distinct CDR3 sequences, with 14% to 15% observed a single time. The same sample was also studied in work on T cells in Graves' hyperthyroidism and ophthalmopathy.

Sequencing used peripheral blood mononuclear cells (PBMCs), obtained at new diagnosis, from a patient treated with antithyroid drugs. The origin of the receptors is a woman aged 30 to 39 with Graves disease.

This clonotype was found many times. This CDR3 reads CASSPLMWGWYGYTF. The DNA for the CDR3 is TGTGCCAGCAGTCCCCTTATGTGGGGGTGGTATGGCTACACCTTC. The chain uses TRBV12-3 or TRBV12-4 and TRBJ1-2; D possibly corresponds to TRBD1 (5 bases). V was pared by 5 bases and J by 5 bases, with 18 bases between. This CDR3 comprises 15 residues.

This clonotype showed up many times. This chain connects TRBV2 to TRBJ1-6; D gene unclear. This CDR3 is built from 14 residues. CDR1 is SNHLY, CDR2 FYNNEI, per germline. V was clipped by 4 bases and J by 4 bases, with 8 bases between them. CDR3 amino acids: CASSGGLYNSPLHF. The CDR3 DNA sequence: TGTGCCAGCAGTGGCGGACTGTATAATTCACCCCTCCACTTT.

In DNA, the CDR3 is TGTGCCAGCAGCGTAGTGGCCAGGGGATTGTCCTACGAGCAGTACTTC. It encodes CASSVVARGLSYEQYF. This chain links TRBV9 with TRBJ2-7; tentative D call: TRBD1 (6 bases). V was clipped by 0 bases and J by 1 base, with 14 bases between them. This CDR3 is 16 amino acids long. Germline lookup yields CDR1 SGDLS and CDR2 YYNGEE.

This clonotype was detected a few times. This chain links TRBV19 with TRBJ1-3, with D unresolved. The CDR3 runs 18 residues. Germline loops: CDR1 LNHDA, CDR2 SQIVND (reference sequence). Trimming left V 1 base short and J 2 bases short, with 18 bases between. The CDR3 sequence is CASSIAPPSLSPGNTIYF. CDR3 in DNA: TGTGCCAGTAGTATAGCCCCTCCATCGTTATCCCCTGGAAACACCATATATTTT.

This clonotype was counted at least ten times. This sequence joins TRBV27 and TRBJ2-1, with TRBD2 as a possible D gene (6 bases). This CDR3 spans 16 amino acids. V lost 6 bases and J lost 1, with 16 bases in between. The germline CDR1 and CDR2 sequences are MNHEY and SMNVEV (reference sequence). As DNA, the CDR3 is TGTGCCAGCAGGCCATTGGGACTCTCGTCCTACAATGAGCAGTTCTTC. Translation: CASRPLGLSSYNEQFF.

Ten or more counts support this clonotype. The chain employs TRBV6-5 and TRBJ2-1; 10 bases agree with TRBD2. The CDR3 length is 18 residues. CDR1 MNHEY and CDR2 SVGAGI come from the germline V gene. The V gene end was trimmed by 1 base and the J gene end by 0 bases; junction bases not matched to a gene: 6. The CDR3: CASSYFGASGSSYNEQFF. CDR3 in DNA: TGTGCCAGCAGTTACTTTGGAGCTAGCGGGAGCTCCTACAATGAGCAGTTCTTC.

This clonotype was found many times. CDR3 loop: CASSQVEGKEQYF. DNA for the CDR3: TGTGCCAGCAGCCAAGTAGAAGGAAAAGAGCAGTACTTC. J is TRBJ2-7 and V is TRBV3-1; no clear D gene. The CDR3 runs 13 residues. The germline CDR1 and CDR2 sequences are LGHDT and YNNKEL (reference sequence). V was trimmed by 1 base and J by 7 bases, leaving 11 bases between them.

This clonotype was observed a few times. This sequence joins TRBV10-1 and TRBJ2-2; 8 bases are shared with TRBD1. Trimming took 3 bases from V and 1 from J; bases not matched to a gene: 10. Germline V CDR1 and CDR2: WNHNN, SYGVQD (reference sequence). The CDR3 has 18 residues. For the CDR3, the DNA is TGCGCCAGCAGTGATTTCCTTGGCGGGACAGGGAACACCGGGGAGCTGTTTTTT. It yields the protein CASSDFLGGTGNTGELFF.

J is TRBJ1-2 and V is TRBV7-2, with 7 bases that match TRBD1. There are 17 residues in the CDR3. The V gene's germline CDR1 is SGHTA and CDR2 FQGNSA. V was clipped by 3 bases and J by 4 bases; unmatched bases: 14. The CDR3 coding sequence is TGTGCCAGCAGCTTCGATCCGCACAGGGGCACCATCTATGGCTACACCTTC. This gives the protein CASSFDPHRGTIYGYTF.

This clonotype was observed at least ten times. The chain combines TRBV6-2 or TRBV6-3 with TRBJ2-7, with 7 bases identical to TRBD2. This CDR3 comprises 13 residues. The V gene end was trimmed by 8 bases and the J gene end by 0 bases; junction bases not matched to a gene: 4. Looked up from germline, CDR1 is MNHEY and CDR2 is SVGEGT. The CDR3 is CASGLAGSYEQYF. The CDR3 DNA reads TGTGCCAGCGGATTAGCGGGCTCCTACGAGCAGTACTTC.

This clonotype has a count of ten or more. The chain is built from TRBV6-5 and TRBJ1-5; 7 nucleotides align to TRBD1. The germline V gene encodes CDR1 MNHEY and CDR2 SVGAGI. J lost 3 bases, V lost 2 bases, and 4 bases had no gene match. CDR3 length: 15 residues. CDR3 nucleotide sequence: TGTGCCAGCAGTTACCCTGGGACAGCCAATCAGCCCCAGCATTTT. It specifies CASSYPGTANQPQHF.

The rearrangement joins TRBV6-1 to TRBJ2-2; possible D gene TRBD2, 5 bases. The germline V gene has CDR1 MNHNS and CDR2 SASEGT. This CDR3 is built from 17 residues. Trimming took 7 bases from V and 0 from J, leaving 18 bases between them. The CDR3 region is CASITEAAIANTGELFF. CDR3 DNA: TGTGCCAGCATCACAGAAGCGGCGATAGCGAACACCGGGGAGCTGTTTTTT.

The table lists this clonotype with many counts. The CDR3 bases are TGTGCCAGCAGCTTAGTTACTAGCGGATACACAGATACGCAGTATTTT. This translates into CASSLVTSGYTDTQYF. The chain carries TRBV11-2 and TRBJ2-3; TRBD2 agrees at 8 bases. CDR3 size: 16 residues. The V gene's germline CDR1 is SGHAT and CDR2 FQNNGV. V trimming: 1 base; J trimming: 2 bases; junction bases outside the gene matches: 5.

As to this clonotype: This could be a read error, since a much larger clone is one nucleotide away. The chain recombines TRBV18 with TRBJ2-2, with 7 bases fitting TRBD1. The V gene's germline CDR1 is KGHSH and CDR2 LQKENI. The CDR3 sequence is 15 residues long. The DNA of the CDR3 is TGTGCCAGCTCACCACGGGACAGAGACACCGGGGAGCCGTTTTTT. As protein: CASSPRDRDTGEPFF.

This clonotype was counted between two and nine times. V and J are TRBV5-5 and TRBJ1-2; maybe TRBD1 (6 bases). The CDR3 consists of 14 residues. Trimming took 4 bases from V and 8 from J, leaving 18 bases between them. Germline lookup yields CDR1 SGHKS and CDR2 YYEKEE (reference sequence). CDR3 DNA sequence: TGTGCCAGCAGCCCCAGTGCAGGGGCAGAAGGCTACACCTTC. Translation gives CASSPSAGAEGYTF.

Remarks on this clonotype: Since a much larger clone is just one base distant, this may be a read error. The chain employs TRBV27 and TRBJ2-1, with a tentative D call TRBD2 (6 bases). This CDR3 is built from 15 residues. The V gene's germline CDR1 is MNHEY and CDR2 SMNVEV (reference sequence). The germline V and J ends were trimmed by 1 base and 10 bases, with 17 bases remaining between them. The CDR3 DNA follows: TGTGCCAGCAGTTTATTGTCTAGCGATTCCTACGAGCAGTTCTTC. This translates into CASSLLSSDSYEQFF.

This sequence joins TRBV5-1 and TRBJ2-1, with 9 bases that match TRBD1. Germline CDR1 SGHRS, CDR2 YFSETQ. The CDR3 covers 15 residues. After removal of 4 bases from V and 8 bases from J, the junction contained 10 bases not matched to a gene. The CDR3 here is CASSEEGDRAYEQFF. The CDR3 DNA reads TGCGCCAGCAGCGAAGAAGGGGACAGGGCTTATGAGCAGTTCTTC.

The DNA for the CDR3 is TGTGCCAGCAGCTTACCCGGGACTAGCGGGAGGCATACGCAGTATTTT. As protein: CASSLPGTSGRHTQYF. The J gene is TRBJ2-3, the V gene TRBV7-9, with TRBD2 identical over 15 bases. The CDR3 contains 16 residues. The V gene end was trimmed by 2 bases and the J gene end by 7 bases; junction bases not matched to a gene: 4. Germline V gives CDR1 SEHNR, CDR2 FQNEAQ (reference sequence).

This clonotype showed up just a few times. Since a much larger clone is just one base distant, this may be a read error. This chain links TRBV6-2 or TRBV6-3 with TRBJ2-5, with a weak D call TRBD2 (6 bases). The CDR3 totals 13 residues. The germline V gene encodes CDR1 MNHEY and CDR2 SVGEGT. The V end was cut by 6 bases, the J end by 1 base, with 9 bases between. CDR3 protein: CASRLTSQETQYF. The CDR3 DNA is TGTGCCAGCAGGTTGACTAGCCAAGAGACCCAGTACTTC.

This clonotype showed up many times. CDR3 protein: CAWSFRIGRPNTEAFF. The CDR3 DNA is TGTGCCTGGAGTTTTCGAATCGGTCGACCGAACACTGAAGCTTTCTTT. This chain joins TRBV30 and TRBJ1-1; D is uncertain. The CDR3 length is 16 residues. Germline loops: CDR1 GTSNPN, CDR2 SVGIG (reference sequence). V lost 2 bases and J lost 1, with 17 bases in between.

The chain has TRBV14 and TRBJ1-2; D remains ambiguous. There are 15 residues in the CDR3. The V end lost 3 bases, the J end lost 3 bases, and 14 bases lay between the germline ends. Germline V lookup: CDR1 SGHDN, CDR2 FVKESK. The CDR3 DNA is TGTGCCAGCAGCCAGGCGGGCAGTTCCTACTATGGCTACACCTTC. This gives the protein CASSQAGSSYYGYTF.

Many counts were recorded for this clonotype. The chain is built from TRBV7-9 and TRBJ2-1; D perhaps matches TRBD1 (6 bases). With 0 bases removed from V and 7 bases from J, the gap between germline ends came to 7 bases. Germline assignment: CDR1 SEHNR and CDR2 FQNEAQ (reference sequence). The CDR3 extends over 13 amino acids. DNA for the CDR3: TGTGCCAGCAGCTTAGCAAGGGGGAATGAGCAGTTCTTC. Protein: CASSLARGNEQFF.

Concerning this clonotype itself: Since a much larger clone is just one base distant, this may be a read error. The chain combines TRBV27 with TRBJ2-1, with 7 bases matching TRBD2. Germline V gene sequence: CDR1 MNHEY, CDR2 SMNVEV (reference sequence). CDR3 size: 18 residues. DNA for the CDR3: TGTGCCAGCAGTTTATCTTCCCTGGCTAGCGGCCCTTACAATGAGCAGCTCTTC. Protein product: CASSLSSLASGPYNEQLF.

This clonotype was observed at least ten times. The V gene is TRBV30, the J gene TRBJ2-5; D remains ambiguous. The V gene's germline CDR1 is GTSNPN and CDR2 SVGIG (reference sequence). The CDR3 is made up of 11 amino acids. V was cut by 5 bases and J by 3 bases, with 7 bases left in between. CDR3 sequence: CAWSPKETQYF. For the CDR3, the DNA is TGTGCCTGGTCACCCAAAGAGACCCAGTACTTC.

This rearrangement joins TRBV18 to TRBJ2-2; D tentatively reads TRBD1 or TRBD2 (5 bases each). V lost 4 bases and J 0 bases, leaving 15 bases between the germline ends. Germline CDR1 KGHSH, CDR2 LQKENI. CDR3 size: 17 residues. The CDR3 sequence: CASSLAGNGANTGELFF. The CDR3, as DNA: TGTGCCAGCTCACTGGCAGGGAACGGGGCGAACACCGGGGAGCTGTTTTTT.

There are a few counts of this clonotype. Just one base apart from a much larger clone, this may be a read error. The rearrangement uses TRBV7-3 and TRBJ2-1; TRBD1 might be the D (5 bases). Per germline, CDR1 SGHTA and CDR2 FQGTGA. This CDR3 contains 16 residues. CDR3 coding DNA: TGTGCCAGCAGCCCCAGTGGACACAGCTCCTACAATGGGCAGTTCTTC. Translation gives CASSPSGHSSYNGQFF.

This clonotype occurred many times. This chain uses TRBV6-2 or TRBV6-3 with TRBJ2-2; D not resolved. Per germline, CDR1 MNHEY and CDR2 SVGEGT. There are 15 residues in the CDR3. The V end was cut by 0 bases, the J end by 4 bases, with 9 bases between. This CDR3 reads CASSYSGQTTGELFF. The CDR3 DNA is TGTGCCAGCAGTTACTCCGGCCAGACCACCGGGGAGCTGTTTTTT.

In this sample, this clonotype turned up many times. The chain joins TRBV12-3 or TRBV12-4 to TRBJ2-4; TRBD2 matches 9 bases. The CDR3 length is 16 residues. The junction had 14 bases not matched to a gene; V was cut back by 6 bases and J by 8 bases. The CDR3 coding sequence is TGTGCCAGCAGCCTCAGGGGCGGGAGGGCCTTTGACATTCAGTACTTC. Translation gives CASSLRGGRAFDIQYF.